Given below is one T cell receptor (beta chain) in context. Its antigen is unidentified. This sample was included in a study of shared clonotypes between healthy human individuals. Study context: Aged 18 to 49, the donors were a couple of women and a few men.

The protocol was immunoSEQ multiplex PCR, while the TCRdb copy is restricted to in-frame clones and leaves out a portion. The repertoire consists of a few hundred thousand clones, with around 95% occurring once and the leading ten covering approximately 0.1%. Study-level findings and limits: Against clonotypes common to all four donors, non-shared ones had lower generation probabilities.

This CDR3 spans 16 amino acids. V was clipped by 2 bases and J by 5 bases, with 15 bases between them. Per germline, CDR1 KGHSH and CDR2 LQKENI. Naive CD8 cells were CD45RO-negative, positively selected for CCR7, excluding terminally differentiated effector memory CD45RA+ cells. The specimen was naive CD8+ T cells sorted from blood. The clonotype was recovered from a woman between 25 and 40 years old in good health. V gene TRBV18 combines with J gene TRBJ1-4; D gene uncertain. The CDR3 loop is CASSPEKADLNEKLFF. DNA for the CDR3: TGTGCCAGCTCACCAGAGAAGGCGGACCTAAATGAAAAACTGTTTTTT.